One and the same sample provided the 9 T cell receptor beta chains below, sequenced in a study of blood T cell repertoires in COVID-19. Some clones are missing from TCRdb's copy, which holds only in-frame ones; the method was immunoSEQ multiplex PCR. The sample has under 350,000 clones; around 78% are singletons. Sequenced material: peripheral blood. The receptors shown here come from a man in his 60s who had recovered from COVID-19.

The chain recombines TRBV5-1 with TRBJ2-1; perhaps TRBD1 as D (6 bases). The CDR3 has 14 amino acids. V dropped 4 bases and J dropped 7 bases, with 15 bases sitting between them. Germline assignment: CDR1 SGHRS and CDR2 YFSETQ. The CDR3, as DNA: TGCGCCAGCAGCCCACTTTTTAGGGGGAATGAGCAGTTCTTC. It yields the protein CASSPLFRGNEQFF.

This clone was seen more than once but under ten times. The V and J genes are TRBV27 and TRBJ1-6; TRBD1 might be the D (6 bases). Germline values: CDR1 MNHEY, CDR2 SMNVEV (reference sequence). Trimming pared 5 bases from V and 10 bases from J, leaving 15 bases between. This CDR3 region has 14 residues. The CDR3 is CASSLTGIRSPLHF. The CDR3 coding sequence is TGTGCCAGCAGTCTTACAGGGATCCGGTCACCCCTCCACTTT.

The J gene is TRBJ2-5, the V gene TRBV27; 7 bases fit TRBD2. J gave up 4 bases and V 1 base, and 6 bases lay outside the gene matches. The CDR3 spans 15 residues. Germline lookup yields CDR1 MNHEY and CDR2 SMNVEV (reference sequence). CDR3 in DNA: TGTGCCAGCAGTTTATTCTCCGGACTAGGAGAGACCCAGTACTTC. Translating gives CASSLFSGLGETQYF.

V usage is TRBV19 and J usage is TRBJ1-5; possibly TRBD1 for D (5 bases). Trimming shortened V by 7 bases and J by 3 bases, and 13 bases separated the two germline ends. This CDR3 is built from 14 residues. CDR1 LNHDA and CDR2 SQIVND come from the germline V gene (reference sequence). This CDR3 reads CASTAGLDNQPQHF. In DNA, the CDR3 is TGTGCCAGTACCGCAGGGCTCGACAATCAGCCCCAGCATTTT.

The rearrangement joins TRBV20-1 to TRBJ2-1, with a tentative D call TRBD1 (5 bases). The CDR3 is 14 residues long. V dropped 3 bases and J dropped 4 bases, with 13 bases sitting between them. Per the germline V gene, CDR1 is DFQATT and CDR2 is SNEGSKA (reference sequence). CDR3 in amino acids: CSASDQTAYNEQFF. The CDR3 nucleotides are TGCAGTGCTAGTGATCAGACAGCTTACAATGAGCAGTTCTTC.

This rearrangement joins TRBV5-1 to TRBJ2-1; 11 bases are a match to TRBD2. V trimming: 4 bases; J trimming: 8 bases; junction bases outside the gene matches: 5. CDR3 length: 14 amino acids. Germline lookup yields CDR1 SGHRS and CDR2 YFSETQ. The CDR3 region is CASSSSGRADEQFF. Written as DNA, the CDR3 is TGCGCCAGCAGCAGTAGCGGGAGGGCCGATGAGCAGTTCTTC.

The rearrangement links TRBV7-8 to TRBJ2-5; 9 bases agree with TRBD2. This CDR3 spans 15 amino acids. Germline V CDR1 and CDR2: SGHVS, FQNEAQ. V lost 0 bases and J lost 9; bases outside the gene matches: 8. As DNA, the CDR3 is TGTGCCAGCAGCTTAGCTTGGGCGGGAGGGTGGTCCCAGTACTTC. Residues: CASSLAWAGGWSQYF.

This clone was recorded only once. The genes are TRBV19 and TRBJ1-2, with D perhaps TRBD1 (5 bases). Germline-derived CDR1 and CDR2 are LNHDA and SQIVND (reference sequence). Trimming cost V 6 bases and J 1 base, with 12 bases left between them. CDR3 length: 14 residues. CDR3 sequence reads: CASSEGHFNYGYTF. CDR3 nucleotides: TGTGCCAGTAGCGAAGGACATTTTAACTATGGCTACACCTTC. Complete variable domain (other parts from reference TRBV19 and TRBJ1-2): DGGITQSPKYLFRKEGQNVTLSCEQNLNHDAMYWYRQDPGQGLRLIYYSQIVNDFQKGDIAEGYSVSREKKESFPLTVTSAQKNPTAFYLCASSEGHFNYGYTFGSGTRLTVV.

V is TRBV3-1 (or the pseudogene TRBV3-2) and J is TRBJ2-7; D is undetermined. Trimming cost V 3 bases and J 5 bases, with 17 bases left between them. CDR1 is LGHDT and CDR2 is YNNKEL in the germline V gene (reference sequence). The length of the CDR3 is 15 residues. This CDR3 is CASSQVGSGQHEQYF. The CDR3 coding sequence is TGTGCCAGCAGCCAGGTTGGGTCAGGTCAGCACGAGCAGTACTTC.